The rows below give T cell receptor beta chains drawn from one sample of a study of graft-versus-host responses after intestinal transplantation. Assay used: immunoSEQ multiplex PCR; TCRdb lists only in-frame clones, some missing. The sample includes fewer than 150,000 clones, approximately 92% seen only once; the top ten take approximately 0.17%. Their recognized antigens are unknown. The sample consisted of unstimulated CD4+ T cells sorted from spleen or lymph node cells, taken before intestinal transplant. The receptors were sampled from a human donor who received an intestinal transplant. CDR3s include the opening cysteine and the closing phenylalanine or tryptophan. The D gene is left open where the match is weak. Size is stated for part of the rows, as once, few or many counts, or as a class when the clone is expanded.

CDR3 DNA,CDR3 protein,V gene,clone size,D gene,J gene
TGTGCCAGCAGCCCGGGTTTCGGGGGCACCGGGGAGCTGTTTTTT,CASSPGFGGTGELFF,TRBV7-7,.,.,TRBJ2-2
TGTGCCAGCTCACCTAGGGACATCGGAGGGGGTCAGCCCCAGCATTTT,CASSPRDIGGGQPQHF,TRBV18,.,.,TRBJ1-5
TGTGCCAGCAAAAAGACAGGGACCCAAGAGACCCAGTACTTC,CASKKTGTQETQYF,TRBV6-1,few,TRBD1,TRBJ2-5
TGTGCCAGCAGCCCAGCCTGGGCACGTGCGCGGAACGAGCAGTACTTC,CASSPAWARARNEQYF,TRBV7-2,.,.,TRBJ2-7
TGTGCCAGCAGTTTCGGCATGATAAGGACTGAAGCTTTCTTT,CASSFGMIRTEAFF,TRBV28,.,.,TRBJ1-1
TGTGCCAGCTCACCCCGGGACAGTGACGGAAACACCATATATTTT,CASSPRDSDGNTIYF,TRBV18,.,TRBD1,TRBJ1-3
TGCGCCAGCAGCTTGGTGGGGGGGCCTGAAAATGAGCAGTTCTTC,CASSLVGGPENEQFF,TRBV5-1,.,.,TRBJ2-1
TGCGCCAGCAGCTTGGGAGGACTAGCGACAGAGACCCAGTACTTC,CASSLGGLATETQYF,TRBV5-1,.,TRBD2,TRBJ2-5
TGTGCCAGCTCCCAGTCGAGCTCCTACAATGAGCAGTTCTTC,CASSQSSSYNEQFF,TRBV18,.,.,TRBJ2-1
TGCAGCGTTGATCGCAGGGACCGGTATGGCTACACCTTC,CSVDRRDRYGYTF,TRBV29-1,.,.,TRBJ1-2
TGCAGCGTTGTGGGGACAGGGAGATGGAACACTGAAGCTTTCTTT,CSVVGTGRWNTEAFF,TRBV29-1,.,TRBD1,TRBJ1-1
TGTGCCAGCAGCTTAGAGTCGCTAATGGGGGCCCAGTACTTC,CASSLESLMGAQYF,TRBV7-8,.,.,TRBJ2-5